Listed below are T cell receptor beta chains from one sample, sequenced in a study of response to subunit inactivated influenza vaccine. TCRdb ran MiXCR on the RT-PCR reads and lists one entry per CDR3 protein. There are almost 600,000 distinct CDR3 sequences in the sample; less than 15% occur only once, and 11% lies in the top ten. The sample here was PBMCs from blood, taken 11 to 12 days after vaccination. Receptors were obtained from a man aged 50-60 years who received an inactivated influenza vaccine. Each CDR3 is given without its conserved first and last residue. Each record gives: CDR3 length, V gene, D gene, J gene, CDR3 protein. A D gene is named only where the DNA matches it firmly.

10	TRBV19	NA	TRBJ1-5	ATRRHPQPQH
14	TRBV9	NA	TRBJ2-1	ASSVGGAGPYNEQF
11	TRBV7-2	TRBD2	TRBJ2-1	ASRRTSGFEQF
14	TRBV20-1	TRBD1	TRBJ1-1	SAPWTGTVKNTEAF
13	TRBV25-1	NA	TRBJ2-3	ASSEYFPPWDTQY
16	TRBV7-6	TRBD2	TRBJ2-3	ASSLQTSGVLGTDTQY
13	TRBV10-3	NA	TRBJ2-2	AIRPGTENTGELF
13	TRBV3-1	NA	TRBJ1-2	ASSQVNRGKAGYT
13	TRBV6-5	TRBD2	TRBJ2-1	ASSYGTGGPHEQF
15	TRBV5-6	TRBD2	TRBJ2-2	ATSEMGYREDTGELF
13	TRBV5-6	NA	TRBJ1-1	ASSSGQQLHTEAF
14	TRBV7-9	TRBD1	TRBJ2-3	ASRAEGGPSTDTQY
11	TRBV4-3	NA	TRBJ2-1	ASSQDYRNEQF
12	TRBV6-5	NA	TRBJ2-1	ASSYGGVAVEQF
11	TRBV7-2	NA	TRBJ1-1	ASSLWGPTEAF
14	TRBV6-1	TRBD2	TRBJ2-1	ASSEEIAGVYNEQF
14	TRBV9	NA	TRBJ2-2	ASSVVPASNTGELF
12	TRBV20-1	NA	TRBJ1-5	SAWGPEGNQPQH
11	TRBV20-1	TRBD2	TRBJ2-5	SASPGGMETQY
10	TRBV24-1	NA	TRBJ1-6	ATRSGNSPLH
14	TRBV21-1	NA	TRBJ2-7	ASSKGRRGSSYEQY
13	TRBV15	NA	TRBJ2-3	ATSRDQMGGDTQY
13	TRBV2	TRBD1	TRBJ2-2	ASRETGRDTGELF
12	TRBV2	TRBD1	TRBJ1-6	ASSPDRGSSPLH
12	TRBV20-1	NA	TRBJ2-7	SASNLGASYEQY
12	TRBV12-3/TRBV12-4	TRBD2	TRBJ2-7	ASSFATSPSEQY
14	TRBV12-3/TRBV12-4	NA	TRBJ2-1	ASSGTGHRALNEQF
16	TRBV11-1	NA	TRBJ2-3	ASSSRQGGLLPTDTQY
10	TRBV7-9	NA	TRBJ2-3	ASRIDSPWMH
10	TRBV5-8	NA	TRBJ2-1	ASSILKRGEF
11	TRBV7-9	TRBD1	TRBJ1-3	ASGQGFGNTIY
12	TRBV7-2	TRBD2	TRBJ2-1	ASSRRGLAVEQF
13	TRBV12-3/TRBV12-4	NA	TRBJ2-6	ASSPPTSGANVLT
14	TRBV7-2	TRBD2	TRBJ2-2	ASSLNAGGVTGELF
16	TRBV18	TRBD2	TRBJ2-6	ASSSGLAGLSGANVLT
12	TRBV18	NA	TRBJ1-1	ASSREVVNTEAF
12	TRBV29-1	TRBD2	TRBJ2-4	SVQPGLSKNIQY
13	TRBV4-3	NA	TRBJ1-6	ASSQDYRVNSPLH
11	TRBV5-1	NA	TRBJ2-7	ASSLLTLSEQY
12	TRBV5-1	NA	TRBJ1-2	ASSSLQTTYGYT
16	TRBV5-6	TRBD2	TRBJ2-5	ASSLLFSGGASQETQY
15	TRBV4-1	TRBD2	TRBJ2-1	ASSQDPTGTSGNEQF
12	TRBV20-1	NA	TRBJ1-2	SARASARAHGYT
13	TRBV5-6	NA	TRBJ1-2	ASSLIRDRVRGYT
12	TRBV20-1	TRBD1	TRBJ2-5	SAADGQGKQTQY
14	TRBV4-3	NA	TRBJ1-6	ASSQVVTLYNSPLH
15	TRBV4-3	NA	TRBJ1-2	ASSQDVSREVVYGYT
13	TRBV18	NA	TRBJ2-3	ASLTRQGSTDTQY
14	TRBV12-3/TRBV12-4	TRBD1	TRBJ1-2	ASSPRTGGYSDGYT
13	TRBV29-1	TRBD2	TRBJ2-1	SVRRTSSVELEQF
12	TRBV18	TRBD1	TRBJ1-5	ASSPGQGFQPQH
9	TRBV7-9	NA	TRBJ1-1	ASSSDYGAF
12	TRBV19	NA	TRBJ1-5	ASTGGSNNQPQH
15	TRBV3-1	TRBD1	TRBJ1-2	ASSQGDSGTGGYGYT
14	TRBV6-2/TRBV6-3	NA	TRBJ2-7	ASTSAQGRGVYEQY
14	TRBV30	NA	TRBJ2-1	AWSAEAESWWNEQF